The 9 T cell receptor beta chains reported below all come from one sample, sequenced in a study of T cell changes during pregnancy in multiple sclerosis. TCRdb's table, derived via immunoSEQ multiplex PCR, lists solely in-frame clones and lacks some. In the table there are about 67,000 clones, 80% to 95% of which are singletons. The material sequenced was peripheral blood, taken in the first trimester of pregnancy. The receptor source for this set is a female donor in good health, enrolled as a control in a pregnancy study.

This clone was observed a few times. The gene calls are TRBV5-1 and TRBJ1-1; possible D gene TRBD1, 6 bases. Germline loops: CDR1 SGHRS, CDR2 YFSETQ. The CDR3 runs to 15 residues. With 0 bases removed from V and 7 bases from J, the gap between germline ends came to 16 bases. CDR3 loop: CASSLAAGEGGEAFF. The DNA for the CDR3 is TGCGCCAGCAGCTTGGCCGCAGGGGAAGGCGGTGAAGCTTTCTTT.

The V and J genes are TRBV23-1 and TRBJ2-7, with D possibly matching TRBD1 (5 bases). TRBV23-1 belongs to the ORF category, with a function that is uncertain. Trimming took 4 bases from V and 5 from J, leaving 12 bases between them. The CDR3 is made up of 13 amino acids. The CDR3 reads CASSPQDNHEQYF. The CDR3 DNA sequence: TGCGCCAGCAGTCCGCAGGACAACCACGAGCAGTACTTC.

In this sample, this clone turned up once. The V and J genes are TRBV28 and TRBJ1-3; the match to TRBD1 covers 10 bases. V was clipped by 2 bases and J by 2 bases; unmatched bases: 3. This CDR3 has 16 amino acids. CDR1 is MDHEN, CDR2 SYDVKM, per germline. The CDR3 reads CASSLGGQGAGNTIYF. The CDR3, as DNA: TGTGCCAGCAGTTTAGGAGGACAGGGGGCTGGAAACACCATATATTTT.

This clone was detected only once. DNA for the CDR3: TGTGCCAGCAGCCATTTGCGGGGAGCTGTCCCAGATACGCAGTATTTT. Encoded protein: CASSHLRGAVPDTQYF. The gene calls are TRBV28 and TRBJ2-3; tentatively, D is TRBD2 (6 bases). The CDR3 totals 16 residues. The germline V and J ends were trimmed by 6 bases and 4 bases, with 20 bases remaining between them. Germline loops: CDR1 MDHEN, CDR2 SYDVKM.

This CDR3 reads CASRASGGVGELFF. CDR3 DNA sequence: TGTGCCAGCAGGGCGTCAGGGGGCGTCGGGGAGCTGTTTTTT. V is TRBV7-8 and J is TRBJ2-2; 8 nucleotides match TRBD1. CDR1 SGHVS and CDR2 FQNEAQ come from the germline V gene. With V trimmed by 6 bases and J by 7 bases, 7 bases remained unmatched. CDR3 length equals 14 residues. Based on the CDR3 plus reference TRBV7-8 and TRBJ2-2, the full variable domain is GAGVSQSPRYKVAKRGQDVALRCDPISGHVSLFWYQQALGQGPEFLTYFQNEAQLDKSGLPSDRFFAERPEGSVSTLKIQRTQQEDSAVYLCASRASGGVGELFFGEGSRLTVL.

The genes are TRBV5-4 and TRBJ2-3; perhaps TRBD2 as D (6 bases). The CDR3 extends over 16 amino acids. Germline V gene data show CDR1 as SGHNT and CDR2 as YYREEE (reference sequence). V was pared by 1 base and J by 0 bases, with 12 bases between. In nucleotides, the CDR3 is TGTGCCAGCAGCTTGCTTAGCGGCACTAGCACAGATACGCAGTATTTT. Protein: CASSLLSGTSTDTQYF.

In this sample, this clone turned up a few times. The rearrangement links TRBV29-1 to TRBJ1-3, with D possibly TRBD1 on 5 matching bases. Germline CDR1 is SQVTM and CDR2 is ANQGSEA. The V gene lost 7 bases and the J gene lost 0 bases, with 19 bases spanning the gap. This CDR3 has 16 amino acids. The DNA of the CDR3 is TGCAGCGCAATCCCGGGGGGGACTAACTCTGGAAACACCATATATTTT. Residues: CSAIPGGTNSGNTIYF.

The chain has TRBV2 and TRBJ2-2; the match to TRBD1 covers 7 bases. The CDR3 covers 14 residues. CDR1 is SNHLY, CDR2 FYNNEI, per germline. V shed 5 bases and J 2 bases; nucleotides not matched to a gene: 2. CDR3 sequence (DNA): TGTGCCAGCAGTCGGGACAGAAACACCGGGGAGCTGTTTTTT. It codes for CASSRDRNTGELFF.

The rearrangement uses TRBV6-5 and TRBJ2-2; D is uncertain. This CDR3 contains 13 residues. V was shortened by 3 bases and J by 4 bases, with 6 bases between the two germline ends. Germline CDR1 reads MNHEY; CDR2 reads SVGAGI. The CDR3 DNA reads TGTGCCAGCAGTTATCTGCGCACCGGGGAGCTGTTTTTT. Protein sequence: CASSYLRTGELFF.